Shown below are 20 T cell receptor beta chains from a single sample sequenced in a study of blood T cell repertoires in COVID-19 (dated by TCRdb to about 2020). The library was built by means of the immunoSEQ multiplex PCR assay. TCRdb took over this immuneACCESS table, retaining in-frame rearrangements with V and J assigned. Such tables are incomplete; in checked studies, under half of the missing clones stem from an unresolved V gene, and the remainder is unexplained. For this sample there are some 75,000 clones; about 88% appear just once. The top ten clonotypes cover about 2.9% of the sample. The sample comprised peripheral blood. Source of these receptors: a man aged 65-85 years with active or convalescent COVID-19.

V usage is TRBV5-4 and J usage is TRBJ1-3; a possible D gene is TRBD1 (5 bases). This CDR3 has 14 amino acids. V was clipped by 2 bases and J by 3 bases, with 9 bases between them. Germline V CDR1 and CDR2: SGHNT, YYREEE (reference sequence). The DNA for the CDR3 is TGTGCCAGCAGCTTACAGGCCGGTGGAAACACCATATATTTT. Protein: CASSLQAGGNTIYF.

CDR3 in DNA: TGCGCCAGCAGCCCCTCTAGCGGGCGTAACACCGGGGAGCTGTTTTTT. Translation gives CASSPSSGRNTGELFF. The V call is TRBV5-1, the J call TRBJ2-2; 8 nucleotides agree with TRBD2. Germline lookup yields CDR1 SGHRS and CDR2 YFSETQ. The CDR3 totals 16 residues. J gave up 2 bases and V 4 bases, and 7 bases lay outside the gene matches.

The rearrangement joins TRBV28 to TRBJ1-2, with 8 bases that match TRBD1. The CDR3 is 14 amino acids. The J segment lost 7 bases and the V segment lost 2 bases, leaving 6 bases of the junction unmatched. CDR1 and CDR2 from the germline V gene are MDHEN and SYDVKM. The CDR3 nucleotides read TGTGCCAGCAGTTTAGGCGGGGACAGGAGTGGCTACACCTTC. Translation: CASSLGGDRSGYTF.

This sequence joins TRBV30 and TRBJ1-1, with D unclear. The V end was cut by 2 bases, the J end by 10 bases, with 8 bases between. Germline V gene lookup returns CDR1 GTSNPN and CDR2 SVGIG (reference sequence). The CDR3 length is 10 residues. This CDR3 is CAWSLGRAFF. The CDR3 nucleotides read TGTGCCTGGAGTCTCGGGAGAGCTTTCTTT.

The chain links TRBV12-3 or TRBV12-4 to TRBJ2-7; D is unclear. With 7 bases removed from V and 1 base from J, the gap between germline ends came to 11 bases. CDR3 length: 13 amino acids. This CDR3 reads CASTLTSSYEQYF. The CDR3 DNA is TGTGCCAGCACCCTCACCAGTTCCTACGAGCAGTACTTC.

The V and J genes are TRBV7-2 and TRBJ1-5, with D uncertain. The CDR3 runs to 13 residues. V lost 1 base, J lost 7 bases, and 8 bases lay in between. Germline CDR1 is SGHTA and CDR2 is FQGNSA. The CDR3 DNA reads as TGTGCCAGCAGCTTAGATCCTAACCAGCCCCAGCATTTT. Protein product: CASSLDPNQPQHF.

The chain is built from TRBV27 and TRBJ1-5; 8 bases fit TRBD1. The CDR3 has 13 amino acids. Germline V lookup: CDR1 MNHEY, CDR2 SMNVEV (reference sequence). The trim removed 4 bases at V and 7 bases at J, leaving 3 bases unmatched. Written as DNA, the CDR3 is TGTGCCAGCAGTTCCCAGGGGGCACAGCCCCAGCATTTT. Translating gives CASSSQGAQPQHF.

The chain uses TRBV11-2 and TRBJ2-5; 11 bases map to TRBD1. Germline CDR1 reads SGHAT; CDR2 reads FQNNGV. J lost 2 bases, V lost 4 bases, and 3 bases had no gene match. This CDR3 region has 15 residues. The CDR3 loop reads CASSWDRGWQETQYF. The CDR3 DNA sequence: TGTGCCAGCAGCTGGGACAGGGGGTGGCAAGAGACCCAGTACTTC. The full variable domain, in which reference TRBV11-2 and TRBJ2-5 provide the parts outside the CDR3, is EAGVAQSPRYKIIEKRQSVAFWCNPISGHATLYWYQQILGQGPKLLIQFQNNGVVDDSQLPKDRFSAERLKGVDSTLKIQPAKLEDSAVYLCASSWDRGWQETQYFGPGTRLLVL.

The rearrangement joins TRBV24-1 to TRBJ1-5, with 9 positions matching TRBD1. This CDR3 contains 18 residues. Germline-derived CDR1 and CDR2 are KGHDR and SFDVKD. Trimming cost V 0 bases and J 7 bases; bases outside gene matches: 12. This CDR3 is CATSDLRQGDVAEQPQHF. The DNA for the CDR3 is TGTGCCACCAGTGATTTGAGACAGGGGGACGTCGCAGAGCAGCCCCAGCATTTT.

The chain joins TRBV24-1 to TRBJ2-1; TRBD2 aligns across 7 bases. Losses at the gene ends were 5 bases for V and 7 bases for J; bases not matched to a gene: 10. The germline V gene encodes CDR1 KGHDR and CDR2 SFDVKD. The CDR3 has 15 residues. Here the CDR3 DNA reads TGTGCCACCAGTGGGTGGGACTCTAGCGGAAATGAGCAGTTCTTC. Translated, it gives CATSGWDSSGNEQFF.

The CDR3 coding sequence is TGTGCCATCAGTGGGGGGACAGGGGGCAATCAGCCCCAGCATTTT. Residues: CAISGGTGGNQPQHF. The rearrangement uses TRBV10-3 and TRBJ1-5; 10 bases match TRBD1. The CDR3 is made up of 15 amino acids. Germline V gene data show CDR1 as ENHRY and CDR2 as SYGVKD. V trimming: 4 bases; J trimming: 2 bases; junction bases outside the gene matches: 2.

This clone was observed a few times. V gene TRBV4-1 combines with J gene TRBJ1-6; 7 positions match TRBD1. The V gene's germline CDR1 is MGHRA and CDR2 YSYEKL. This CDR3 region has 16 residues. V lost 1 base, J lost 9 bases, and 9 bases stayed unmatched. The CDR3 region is CASSQGARAGGSPLHF. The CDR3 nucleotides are TGCGCCAGCAGCCAAGGGGCTCGGGCAGGGGGTTCACCCCTCCACTTT.

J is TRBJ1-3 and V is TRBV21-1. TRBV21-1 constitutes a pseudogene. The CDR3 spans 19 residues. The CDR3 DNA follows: TGTGCCAGCAGCAACCCGAATGGGGGGGGCCAGAGCTCTGGAAACACCATATATTTT. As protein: CASSNPNGGGQSSGNTIYF.

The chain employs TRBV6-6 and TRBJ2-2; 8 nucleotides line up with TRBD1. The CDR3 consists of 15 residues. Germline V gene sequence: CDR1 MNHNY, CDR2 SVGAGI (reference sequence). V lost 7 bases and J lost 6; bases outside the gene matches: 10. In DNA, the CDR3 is TGTGCCAGCACTAACAGGGAACAGGGGGCCGGGGAGCTGTTTTTT. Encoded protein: CASTNREQGAGELFF.

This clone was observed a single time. DNA of the CDR3: TGTGCCAGCAGCCCACGGACAGGGGCGAGGGACGAGCAGTACTTC. Translating it yields CASSPRTGARDEQYF. V gene TRBV5-4 combines with J gene TRBJ2-7, with 9 bases identical to TRBD1. This CDR3 region has 15 residues. Germline CDR1 SGHNT, CDR2 YYREEE (reference sequence). V shed 4 bases, J shed 5 bases, and the junction held 10 bases outside the gene matches.

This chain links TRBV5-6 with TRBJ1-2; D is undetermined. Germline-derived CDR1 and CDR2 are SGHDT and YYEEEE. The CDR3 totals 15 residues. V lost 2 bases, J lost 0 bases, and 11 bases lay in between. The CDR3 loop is CASSFQLVSNYGYTF. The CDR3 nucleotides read TGTGCCAGCAGCTTCCAACTGGTATCTAACTATGGCTACACCTTC.

The CDR3 loop reads CSTGTSGITDTQYF. The DNA for the CDR3 is TGCAGCACCGGGACTAGCGGGATAACAGATACGCAGTATTTT. This chain connects TRBV29-1 to TRBJ2-3; TRBD2 agrees at 13 bases. The CDR3 covers 14 residues. Germline trimming cut 8 bases from V and 3 bases from J; bases unmatched to any gene: 5. CDR1 and CDR2 from the germline V gene are SQVTM and ANQGSEA.

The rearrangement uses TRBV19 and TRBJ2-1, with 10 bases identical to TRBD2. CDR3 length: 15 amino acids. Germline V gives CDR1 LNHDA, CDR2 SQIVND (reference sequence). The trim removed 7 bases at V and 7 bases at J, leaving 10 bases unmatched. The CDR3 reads CASTVSGRVQNEQFF. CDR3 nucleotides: TGTGCCAGTACCGTAAGCGGGAGGGTACAAAATGAGCAGTTCTTC.

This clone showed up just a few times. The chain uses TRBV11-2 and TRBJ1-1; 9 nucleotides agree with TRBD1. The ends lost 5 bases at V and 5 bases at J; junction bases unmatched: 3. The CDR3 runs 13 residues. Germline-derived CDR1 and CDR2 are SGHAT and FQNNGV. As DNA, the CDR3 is TGTGCCAGCAGCAGACAGGGGGGAACTGAAGCTTTCTTT. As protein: CASSRQGGTEAFF.

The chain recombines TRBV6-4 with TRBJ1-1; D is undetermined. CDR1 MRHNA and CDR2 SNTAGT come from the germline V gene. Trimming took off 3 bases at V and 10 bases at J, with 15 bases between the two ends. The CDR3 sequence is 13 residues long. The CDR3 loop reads CASSDSDQEGAFF. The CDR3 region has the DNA TGTGCCAGCAGTGATTCGGACCAGGAGGGAGCTTTCTTT.